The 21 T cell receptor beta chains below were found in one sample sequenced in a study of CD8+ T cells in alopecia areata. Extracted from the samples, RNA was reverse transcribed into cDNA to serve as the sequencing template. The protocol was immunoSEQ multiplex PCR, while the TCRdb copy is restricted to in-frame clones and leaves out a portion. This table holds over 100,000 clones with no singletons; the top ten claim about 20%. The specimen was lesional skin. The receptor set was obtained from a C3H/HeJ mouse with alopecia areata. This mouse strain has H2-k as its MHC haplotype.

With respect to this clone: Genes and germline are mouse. CDR3 DNA, as far as it was read: TGTGCCAGCAGTATACAGCTGGGGGGGCAATAT. Translation gives CASSIQLGGQY. The entire CDR3 reads CASSIQLGGQYEQYF. The rearrangement links TRBV19 to TRBJ2-7, with 10 bases lining up with TRBD2. The read ends 4 residues before the CDR3 terminus; that terminus is restored from the germline J gene. Germline V lookup: CDR1 FNHDT, CDR2 SITEND (reference sequence). This CDR3 contains 15 residues.

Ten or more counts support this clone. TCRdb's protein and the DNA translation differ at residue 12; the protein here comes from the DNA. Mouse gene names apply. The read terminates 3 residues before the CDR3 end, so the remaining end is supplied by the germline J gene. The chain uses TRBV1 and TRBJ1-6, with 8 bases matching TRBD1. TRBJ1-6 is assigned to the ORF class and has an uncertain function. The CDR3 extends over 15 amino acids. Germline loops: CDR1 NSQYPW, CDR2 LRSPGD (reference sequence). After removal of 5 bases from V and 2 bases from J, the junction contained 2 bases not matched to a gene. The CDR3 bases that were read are TGCACCTGCAGTCAACAGGGGGCCTATAATTCGCCC. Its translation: CTCSQQGAYNSP. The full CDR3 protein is CTCSQQGAYNSPLYF.

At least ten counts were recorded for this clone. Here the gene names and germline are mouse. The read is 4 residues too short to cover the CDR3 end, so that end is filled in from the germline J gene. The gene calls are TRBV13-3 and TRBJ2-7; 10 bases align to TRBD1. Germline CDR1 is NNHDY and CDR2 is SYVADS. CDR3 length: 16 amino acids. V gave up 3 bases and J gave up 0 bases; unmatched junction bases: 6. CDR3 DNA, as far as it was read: TGTGCCAGCAGTGGATCCGGGACAGGGGACTCCTAT. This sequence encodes CASSGSGTGDSY. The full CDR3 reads CASSGSGTGDSYEQYF.

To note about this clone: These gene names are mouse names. Partial CDR3 DNA: TGCACCTGCAGTGCAAAGGGGGCAGGGTATGCT. Its protein product is CTCSAKGAGYA. The complete CDR3 sequence is CTCSAKGAGYAEQFF. The V and J genes are TRBV1 and TRBJ2-1, with a weak D call TRBD1 (7 bases). Sequencing ends 4 residues short of the CDR3 end; the germline J gene provides the rest. This CDR3 has 15 amino acids. V was pared by 2 bases and J by 4 bases, with 12 bases between. CDR1 and CDR2 from the germline V gene are NSQYPW and LRSPGD (reference sequence).

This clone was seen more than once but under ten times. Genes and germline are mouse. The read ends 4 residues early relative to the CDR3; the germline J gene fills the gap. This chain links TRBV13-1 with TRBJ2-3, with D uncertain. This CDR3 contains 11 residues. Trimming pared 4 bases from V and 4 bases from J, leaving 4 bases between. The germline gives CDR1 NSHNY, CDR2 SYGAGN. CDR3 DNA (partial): TGTGCCAGCAGTCTGACAGAA. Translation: CASSLTE. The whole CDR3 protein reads CASSLTETLYF.

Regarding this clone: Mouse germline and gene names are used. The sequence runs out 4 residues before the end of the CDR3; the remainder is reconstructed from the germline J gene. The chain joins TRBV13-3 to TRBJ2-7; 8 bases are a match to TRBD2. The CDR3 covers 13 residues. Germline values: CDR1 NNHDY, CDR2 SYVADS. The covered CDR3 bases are TGTGCCAGCAGTGAGCGGACTGGGTAT. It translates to CASSERTGY. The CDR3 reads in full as CASSERTGYEQYF.

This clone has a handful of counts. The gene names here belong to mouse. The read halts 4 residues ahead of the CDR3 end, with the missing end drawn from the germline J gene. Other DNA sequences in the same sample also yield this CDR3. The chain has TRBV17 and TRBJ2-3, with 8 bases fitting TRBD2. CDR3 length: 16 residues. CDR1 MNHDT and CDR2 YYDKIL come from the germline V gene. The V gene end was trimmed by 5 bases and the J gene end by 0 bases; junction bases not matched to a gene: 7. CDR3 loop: CASSSGTGPSAETLYF. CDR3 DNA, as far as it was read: TGTGCTAGCAGTTCCGGGACTGGCCCTAGTGCAGAA.

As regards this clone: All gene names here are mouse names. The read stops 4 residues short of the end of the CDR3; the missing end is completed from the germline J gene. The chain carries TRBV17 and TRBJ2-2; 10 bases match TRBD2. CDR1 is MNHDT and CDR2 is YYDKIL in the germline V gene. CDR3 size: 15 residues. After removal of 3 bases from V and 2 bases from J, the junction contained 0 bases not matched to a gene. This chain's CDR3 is CASSRTGGNTGQLYF. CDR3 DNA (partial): TGTGCTAGCAGTAGGACTGGGGGGAACACCGGG.

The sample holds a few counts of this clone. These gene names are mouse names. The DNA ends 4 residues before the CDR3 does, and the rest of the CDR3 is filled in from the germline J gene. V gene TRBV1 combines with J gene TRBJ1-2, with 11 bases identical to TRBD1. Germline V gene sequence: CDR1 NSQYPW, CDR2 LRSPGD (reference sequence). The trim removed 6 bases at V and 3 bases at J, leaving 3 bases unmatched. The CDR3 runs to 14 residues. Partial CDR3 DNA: TGCACCTGCAGGCCGGGACAGGGGGACTCC. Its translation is CTCRPGQGDS. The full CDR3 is CTCRPGQGDSDYTF. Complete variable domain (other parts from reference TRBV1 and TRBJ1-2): VTLLEQNPRWRLVPRGQAVNLRCILKNSQYPWMSWYQQDLQKQLQWLFTLRSPGDKEVKSLPGADYLATRVTDTELRLQVANMSQGRTLYCTCRPGQGDSDYTFGSGTRLLVI.

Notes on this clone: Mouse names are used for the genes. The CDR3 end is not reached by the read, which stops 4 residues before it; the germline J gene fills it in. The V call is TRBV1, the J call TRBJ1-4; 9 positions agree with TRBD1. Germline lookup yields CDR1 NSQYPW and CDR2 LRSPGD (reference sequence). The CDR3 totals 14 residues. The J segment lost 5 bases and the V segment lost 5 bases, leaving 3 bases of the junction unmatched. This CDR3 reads CTCSWDRANERLFF. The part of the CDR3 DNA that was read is TGCACCTGCAGTTGGGACAGGGCAAACGAA.

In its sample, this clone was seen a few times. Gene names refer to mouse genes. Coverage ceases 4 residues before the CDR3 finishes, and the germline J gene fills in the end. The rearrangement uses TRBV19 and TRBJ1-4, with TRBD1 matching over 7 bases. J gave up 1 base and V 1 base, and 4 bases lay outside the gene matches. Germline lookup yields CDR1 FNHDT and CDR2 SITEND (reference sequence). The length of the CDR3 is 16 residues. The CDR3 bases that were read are TGTGCCAGCAGTATAATCGGGACAGATTCCAACGAA. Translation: CASSIIGTDSNE. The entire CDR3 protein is CASSIIGTDSNERLFF.

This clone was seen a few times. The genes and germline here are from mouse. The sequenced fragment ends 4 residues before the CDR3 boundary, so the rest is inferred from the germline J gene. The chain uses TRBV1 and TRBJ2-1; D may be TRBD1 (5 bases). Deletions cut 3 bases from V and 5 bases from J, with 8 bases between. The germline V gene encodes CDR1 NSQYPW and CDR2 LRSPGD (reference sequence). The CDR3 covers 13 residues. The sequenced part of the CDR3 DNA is TGCACCTGCAGTGCGGAGACAGATGCT. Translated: CTCSAETDA. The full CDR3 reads CTCSAETDAEQFF.

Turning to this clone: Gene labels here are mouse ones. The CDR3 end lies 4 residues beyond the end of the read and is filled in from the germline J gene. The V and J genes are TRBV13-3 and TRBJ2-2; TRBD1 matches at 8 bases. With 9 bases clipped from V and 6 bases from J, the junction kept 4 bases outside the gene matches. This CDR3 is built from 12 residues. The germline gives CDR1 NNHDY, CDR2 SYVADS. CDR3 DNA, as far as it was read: TGTGCCACCCGACAGGGGCCCGGG. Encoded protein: CATRQGPG. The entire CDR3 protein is CATRQGPGQLYF.

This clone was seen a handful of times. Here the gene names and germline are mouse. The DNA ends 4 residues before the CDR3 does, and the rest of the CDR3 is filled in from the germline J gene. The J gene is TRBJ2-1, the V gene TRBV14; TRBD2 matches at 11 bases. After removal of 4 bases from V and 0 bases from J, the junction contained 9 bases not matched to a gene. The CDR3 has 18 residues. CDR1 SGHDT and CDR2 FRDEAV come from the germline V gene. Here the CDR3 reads CASSRDWGTPDNYAEQFF. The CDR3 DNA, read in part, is TGTGCCAGCAGTCGGGACTGGGGGACCCCCGATAACTATGCT.

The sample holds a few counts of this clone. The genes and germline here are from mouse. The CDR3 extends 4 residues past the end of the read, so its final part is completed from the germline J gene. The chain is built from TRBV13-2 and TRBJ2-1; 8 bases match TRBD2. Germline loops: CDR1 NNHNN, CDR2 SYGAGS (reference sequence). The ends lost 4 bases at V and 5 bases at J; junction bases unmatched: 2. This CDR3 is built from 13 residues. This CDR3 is CASGMTGDAEQFF. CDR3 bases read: TGTGCCAGCGGTATGACTGGGGATGCT.

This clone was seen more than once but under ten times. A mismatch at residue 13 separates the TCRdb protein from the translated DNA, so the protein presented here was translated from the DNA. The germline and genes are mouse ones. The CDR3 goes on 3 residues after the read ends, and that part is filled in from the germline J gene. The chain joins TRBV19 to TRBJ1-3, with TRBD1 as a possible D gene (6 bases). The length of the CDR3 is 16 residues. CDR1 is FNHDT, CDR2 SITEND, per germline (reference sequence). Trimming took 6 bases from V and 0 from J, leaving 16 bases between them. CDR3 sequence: CASTSGTKYSGNTLYF. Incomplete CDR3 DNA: TGTGCCAGCACCTCCGGGACAAAATATTCTGGAAATACG.

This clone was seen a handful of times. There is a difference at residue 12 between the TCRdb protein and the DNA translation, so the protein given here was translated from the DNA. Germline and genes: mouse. CDR3 in amino acids: CTCSGEGASGNTLYF. CDR3 DNA, as far as it was read: TGCACCTGCAGTGGGGAGGGGGCTTCTGGAAATACG. The chain carries TRBV1 and TRBJ1-3, with 7 bases lining up with TRBD1. The read terminates 3 residues before the CDR3 end, so the remaining end is supplied by the germline J gene. This CDR3 has 15 residues. Germline lookup yields CDR1 NSQYPW and CDR2 LRSPGD (reference sequence). V shed 4 bases and J 0 bases; nucleotides not matched to a gene: 3.

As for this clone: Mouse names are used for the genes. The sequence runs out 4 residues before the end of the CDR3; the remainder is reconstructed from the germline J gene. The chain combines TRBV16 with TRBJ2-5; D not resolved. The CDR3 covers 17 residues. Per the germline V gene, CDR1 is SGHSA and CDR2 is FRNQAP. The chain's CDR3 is CASSLEELAGKGDTQYF. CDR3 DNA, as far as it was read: TGTGCAAGCAGCTTAGAGGAGTTGGCAGGTAAAGGAGAC.

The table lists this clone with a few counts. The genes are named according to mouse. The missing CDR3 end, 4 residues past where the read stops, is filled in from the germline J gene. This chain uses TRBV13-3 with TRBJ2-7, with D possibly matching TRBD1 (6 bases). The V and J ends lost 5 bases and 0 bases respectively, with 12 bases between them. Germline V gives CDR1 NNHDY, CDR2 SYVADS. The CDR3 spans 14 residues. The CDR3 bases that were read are TGTGCCAGCAGGCACAGGGAAAGCTCCTAT. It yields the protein CASRHRESSY. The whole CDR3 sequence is CASRHRESSYEQYF.

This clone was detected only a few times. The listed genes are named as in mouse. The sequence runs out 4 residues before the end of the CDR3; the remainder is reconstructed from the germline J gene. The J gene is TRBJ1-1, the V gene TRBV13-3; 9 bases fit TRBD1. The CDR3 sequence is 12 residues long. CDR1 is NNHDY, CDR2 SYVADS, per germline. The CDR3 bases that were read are TGTGCCAGCAGAGGACAGGGGTTA. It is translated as CASRGQGL. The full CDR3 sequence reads CASRGQGLEVFF.

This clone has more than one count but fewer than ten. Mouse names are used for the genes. The CDR3 DNA, read in part, is TGTGCCAGCAGTATTCAGGGGGCAGTTGCT. This sequence encodes CASSIQGAVA. The full CDR3 sequence reads CASSIQGAVAEQFF. The chain combines TRBV19 with TRBJ2-1; 8 nucleotides agree with TRBD1. The read falls 4 residues short of the CDR3 end, and the missing part is taken from the germline J gene. Trimming removed 2 bases from V and 6 bases from J; junction bases left unmatched: 4. This CDR3 is built from 14 residues. Germline loops: CDR1 FNHDT, CDR2 SITEND (reference sequence).